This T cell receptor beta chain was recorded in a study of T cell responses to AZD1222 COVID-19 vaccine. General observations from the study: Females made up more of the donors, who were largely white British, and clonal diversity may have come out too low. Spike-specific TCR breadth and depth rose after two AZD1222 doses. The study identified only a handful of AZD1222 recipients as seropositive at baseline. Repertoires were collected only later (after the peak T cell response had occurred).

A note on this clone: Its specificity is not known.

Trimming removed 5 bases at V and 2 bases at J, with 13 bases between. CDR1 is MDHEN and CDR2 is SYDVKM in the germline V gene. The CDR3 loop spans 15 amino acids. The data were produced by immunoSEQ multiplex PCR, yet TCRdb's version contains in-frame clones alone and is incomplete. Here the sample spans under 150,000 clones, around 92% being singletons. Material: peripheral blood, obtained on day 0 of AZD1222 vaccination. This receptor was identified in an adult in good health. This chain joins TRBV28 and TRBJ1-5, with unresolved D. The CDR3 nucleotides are TGTGCCAGCAGTCGGGCGTTGGCGGGCAATCAGCCCCAGCATTTT. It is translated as CASSRALAGNQPQHF.